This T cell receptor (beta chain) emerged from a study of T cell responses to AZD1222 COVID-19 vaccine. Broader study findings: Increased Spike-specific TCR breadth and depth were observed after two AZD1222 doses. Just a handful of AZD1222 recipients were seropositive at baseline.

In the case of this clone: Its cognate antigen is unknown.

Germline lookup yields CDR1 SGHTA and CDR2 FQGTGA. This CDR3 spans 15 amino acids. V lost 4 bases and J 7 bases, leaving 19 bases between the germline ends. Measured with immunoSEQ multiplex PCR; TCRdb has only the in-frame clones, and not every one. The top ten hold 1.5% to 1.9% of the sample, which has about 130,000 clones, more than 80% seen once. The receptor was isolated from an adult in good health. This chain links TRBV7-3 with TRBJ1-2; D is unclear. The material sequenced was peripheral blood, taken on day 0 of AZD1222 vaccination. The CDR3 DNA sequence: TGTGCCAGCAGCTCTTCGGGGAACCCCCTCGGTGGCTACACCTTC. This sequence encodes CASSSSGNPLGGYTF.